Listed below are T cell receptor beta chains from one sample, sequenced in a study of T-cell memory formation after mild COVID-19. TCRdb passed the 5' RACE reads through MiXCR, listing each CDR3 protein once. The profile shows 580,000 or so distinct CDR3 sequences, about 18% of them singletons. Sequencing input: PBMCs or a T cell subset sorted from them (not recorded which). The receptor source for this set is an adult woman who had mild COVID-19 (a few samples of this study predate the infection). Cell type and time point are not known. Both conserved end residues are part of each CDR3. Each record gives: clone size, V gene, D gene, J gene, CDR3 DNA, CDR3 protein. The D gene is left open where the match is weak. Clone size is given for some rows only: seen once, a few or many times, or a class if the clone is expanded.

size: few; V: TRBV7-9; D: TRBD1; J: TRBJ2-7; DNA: TGTGCCAGCAGCTTAGGGGGGACAGCTGCCTACGAGCAGTACTTC; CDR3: CASSLGGTAAYEQYF
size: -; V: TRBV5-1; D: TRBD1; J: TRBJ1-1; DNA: TGCGCCAGCAGGCGACGACAGGGGGACACTGAAGCTTTCTTT; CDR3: CASRRRQGDTEAFF
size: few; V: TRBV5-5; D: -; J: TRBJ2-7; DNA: TGTGCCAGCAGCTTGGGGGCAGGTCATAGGGACGAGCAGTACTTC; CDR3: CASSLGAGHRDEQYF
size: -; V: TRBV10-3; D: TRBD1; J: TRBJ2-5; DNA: TGTGCCATCAGTGAGTGGGACAGGGGTGAGCAAGAGACCCAGTACTTC; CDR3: CAISEWDRGEQETQYF
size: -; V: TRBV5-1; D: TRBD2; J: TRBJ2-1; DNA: TGCGCCAGCAGCTCCGCTCGGACTAGCGGAAACAATGAGCAGTTCTTC; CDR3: CASSSARTSGNNEQFF
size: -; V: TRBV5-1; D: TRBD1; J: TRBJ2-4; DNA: TGCGCCAGCAGCACCAGACAGGGTAATTCCAAAAACATTCAGTACTTC; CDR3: CASSTRQGNSKNIQYF
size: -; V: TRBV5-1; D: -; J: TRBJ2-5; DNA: TGCGCCAGCAGCCGGGGCCCTACCGGAGAGACCCAGTACTTC; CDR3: CASSRGPTGETQYF
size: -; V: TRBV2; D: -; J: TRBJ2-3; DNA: TGTGCCAGCAGTGAAGAGGGTCCCTACACAGATACGCAGTATTTT; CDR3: CASSEEGPYTDTQYF
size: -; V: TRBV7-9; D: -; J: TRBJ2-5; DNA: TGTGCCAGCAGCCACAGTGTAGGTGGAGAGACCCAGTACTTC; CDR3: CASSHSVGGETQYF
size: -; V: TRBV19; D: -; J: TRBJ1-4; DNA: TGTGCCAGTAGTATAGAGTGGTCGGAAAGGACTTCTAATGAAAAACTGTTTTTT; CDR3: CASSIEWSERTSNEKLFF
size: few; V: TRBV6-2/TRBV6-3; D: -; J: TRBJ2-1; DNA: TGTGCCAGCAGTTACTTGGGCGGGCCTACCTCGGAGCAGTTCTTC; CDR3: CASSYLGGPTSEQFF
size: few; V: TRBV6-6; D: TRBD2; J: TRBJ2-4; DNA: TGTGCCAGCAGTTACTCTGGACTAGCGGGAGGGCCCACCAACATTCAGTACTTC; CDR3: CASSYSGLAGGPTNIQYF
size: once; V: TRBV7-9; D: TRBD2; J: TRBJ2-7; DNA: TGTGCCAGCAGTAGCCTAGCGGGAACGTCCTACGAGCAGTACTTC; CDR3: CASSSLAGTSYEQYF
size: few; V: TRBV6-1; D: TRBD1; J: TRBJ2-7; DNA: TGTGCCAGCAACCAAGGACAGGCATACGAGCAGTACTTC; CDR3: CASNQGQAYEQYF
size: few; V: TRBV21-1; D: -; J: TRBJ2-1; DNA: TGTGCCAGCGACCGACTAGCGGGGGATAGCTCCTACAATGAGCAGTTCTTC; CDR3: CASDRLAGDSSYNEQFF
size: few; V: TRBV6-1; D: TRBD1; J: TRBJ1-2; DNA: TGTGCCAGCAGTGGTCGACGATCGGGACAGGGGGCGAAAGGCTACACCTTC; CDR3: CASSGRRSGQGAKGYTF
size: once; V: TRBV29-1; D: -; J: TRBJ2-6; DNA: TGCAGCGTTGAGAAGGTTCTCCTCTCTGGGGCCAACGTCCTGACTTTC; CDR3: CSVEKVLLSGANVLTF
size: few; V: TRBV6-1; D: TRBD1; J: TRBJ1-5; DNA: TGTGCCAGCACCCCGGGGCCAGGGGGTAATCAGCCCCAGCATTTT; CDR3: CASTPGPGGNQPQHF
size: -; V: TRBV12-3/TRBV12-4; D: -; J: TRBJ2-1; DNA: TGTGCCAGCAGGGCTTGGACTGGAGGCAACAATGAGCAGTTCTTC; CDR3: CASRAWTGGNNEQFF
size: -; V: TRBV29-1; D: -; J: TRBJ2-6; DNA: TGCAGCGTTGAAGTGGTCTCTGGGGCCAGCGTCCTGACTTTC; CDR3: CSVEVVSGASVLTF
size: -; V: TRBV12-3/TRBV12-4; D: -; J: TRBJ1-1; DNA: TGTGCCAGCAGTTTTTGGTCTGCCAACACTGAAGCTTTCTTT; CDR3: CASSFWSANTEAFF
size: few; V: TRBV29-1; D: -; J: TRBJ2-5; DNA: TGCAGCGTTGAAGCTCAAGGGGGGACCCAGTACTTC; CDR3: CSVEAQGGTQYF
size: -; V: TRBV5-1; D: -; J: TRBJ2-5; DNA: TGCGCCAGCAGCTCGTTGACAGGAGAGACCCAGTACTTC; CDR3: CASSSLTGETQYF
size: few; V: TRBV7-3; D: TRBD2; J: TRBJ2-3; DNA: TGTGCCAGCAGCCCAACTAGCGCAGATACGCAGTATTTT; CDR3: CASSPTSADTQYF
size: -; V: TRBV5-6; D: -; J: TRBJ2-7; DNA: TGTGCCAGCAGAGACTACAGGGTACACGAGCAGTACTTC; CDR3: CASRDYRVHEQYF
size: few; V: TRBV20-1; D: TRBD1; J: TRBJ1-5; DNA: TGCAGTGCTAGAAACAGGGGGAACCAGCCCCAGCATTTT; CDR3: CSARNRGNQPQHF
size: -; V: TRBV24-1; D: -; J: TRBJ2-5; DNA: TGTGCCACCAGTGATTACCGGGAAAAAGAGACCCAGTACTTC; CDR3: CATSDYREKETQYF
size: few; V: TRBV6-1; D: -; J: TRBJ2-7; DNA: TGTGCCAGCAGTGTGGACAGAACCTACGAGCAGTACTTC; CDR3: CASSVDRTYEQYF
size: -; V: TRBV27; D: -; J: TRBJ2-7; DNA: TGTGCCAGCAGCCCCGAGGGGATCTACGAGCAGTACTTC; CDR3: CASSPEGIYEQYF
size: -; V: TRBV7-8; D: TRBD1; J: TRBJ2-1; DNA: TGTGCCAGCAGCTTAGTCTCCGGGACAGGGTGGGATGAGCAGTTCTTC; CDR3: CASSLVSGTGWDEQFF
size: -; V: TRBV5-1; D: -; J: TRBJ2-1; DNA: TGCGCCAGCAGCTCCCCGCCCTACAATGAGCAGTTCTTC; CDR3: CASSSPPYNEQFF
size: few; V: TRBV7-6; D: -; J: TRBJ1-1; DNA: TGTGCCAGCAGGGGGTTAAGCACTGAAGCTTTCTTT; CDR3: CASRGLSTEAFF
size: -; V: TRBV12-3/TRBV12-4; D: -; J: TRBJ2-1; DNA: TGTGCCAACAGACGGGCGTCGGGTTACAATGAGCAGTTCTTC; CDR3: CANRRASGYNEQFF
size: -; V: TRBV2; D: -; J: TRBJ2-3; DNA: TGTGCCAGCAGCCTACAGGGTTCAGATACGCAGTATTTT; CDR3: CASSLQGSDTQYF
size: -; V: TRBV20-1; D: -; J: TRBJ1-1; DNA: TGCAGTGCTAGGCACGGGGGCCAGAACACTGAAGCTTTCTTT; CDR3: CSARHGGQNTEAFF
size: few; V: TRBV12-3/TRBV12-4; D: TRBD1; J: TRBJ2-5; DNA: TGTGCCAGCAAACCGGGACAGGGGGCCGGGGAGACCCAGTACTTC; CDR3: CASKPGQGAGETQYF
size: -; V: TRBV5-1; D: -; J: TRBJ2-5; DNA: TGCGCCAGCAGCTTTAGCGTGATGGCAGAGACCCAGTACTTC; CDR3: CASSFSVMAETQYF
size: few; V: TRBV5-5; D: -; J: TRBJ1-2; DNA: TGTGCCAGCAGCTCGAGCGTTTCCGGGTTGCTTTATGGCTACACCTTC; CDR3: CASSSSVSGLLYGYTF
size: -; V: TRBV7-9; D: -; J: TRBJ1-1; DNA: TGTGCCAGCAGGCCCTCTGACACGAACACTGAAGCTTTCTTT; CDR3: CASRPSDTNTEAFF
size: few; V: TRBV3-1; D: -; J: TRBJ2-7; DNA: TGTGCCAGCAGCCAAGACAGCCCTGGAGTCAGCTACGAGCAGTACTTC; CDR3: CASSQDSPGVSYEQYF